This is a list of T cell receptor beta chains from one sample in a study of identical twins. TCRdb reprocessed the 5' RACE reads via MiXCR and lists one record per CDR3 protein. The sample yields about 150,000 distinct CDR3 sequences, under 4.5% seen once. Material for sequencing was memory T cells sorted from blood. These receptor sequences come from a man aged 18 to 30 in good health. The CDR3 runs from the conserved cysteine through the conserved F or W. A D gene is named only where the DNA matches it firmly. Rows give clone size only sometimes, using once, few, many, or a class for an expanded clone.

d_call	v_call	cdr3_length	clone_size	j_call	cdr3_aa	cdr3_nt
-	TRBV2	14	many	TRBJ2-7	CASKARDNSYEQYF	TGTGCCAGTAAGGCGCGGGACAACTCCTACGAGCAGTACTTC
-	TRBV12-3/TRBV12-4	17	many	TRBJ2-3	CASSPLDLLGRGDTQYF	TGTGCCAGCAGCCCGTTGGATCTGCTCGGCCGGGGAGATACGCAGTATTTT
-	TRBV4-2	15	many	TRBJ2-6	CASSQEPSGANVLTF	TGTGCCAGCAGCCAAGAACCCTCTGGGGCCAACGTCCTGACTTTC
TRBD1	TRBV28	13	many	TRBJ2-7	CASSRTGLREQYF	TGTGCCAGCAGTCGGACAGGGCTGCGCGAGCAGTACTTC
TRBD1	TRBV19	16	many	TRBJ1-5	CASRARGGNSNQPQHF	TGTGCCAGTAGGGCCAGGGGGGGAAATAGCAATCAGCCCCAGCATTTT
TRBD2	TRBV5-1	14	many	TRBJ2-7	CASKGTTLSYEQYF	TGCGCCAGCAAAGGGACTACCCTATCCTACGAGCAGTACTTC
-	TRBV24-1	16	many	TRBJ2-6	CATSDFARSGANVLTF	TGTGCCACCAGTGACTTTGCACGCTCTGGGGCCAACGTCCTGACTTTC
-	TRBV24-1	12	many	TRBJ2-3	CATSDLRGTQYF	TGTGCCACCAGTGATTTGCGGGGGACGCAGTATTTT
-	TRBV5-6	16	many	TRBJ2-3	CASSLAGAEGTDTQYF	TGTGCCAGCAGCTTGGCAGGGGCGGAGGGCACAGATACGCAGTATTTT
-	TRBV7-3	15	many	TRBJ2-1	CASSLSVFSYNEQFF	TGTGCCAGCAGCTTATCGGTGTTCTCCTACAATGAGCAGTTCTTC
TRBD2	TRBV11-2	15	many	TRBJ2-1	CASSLGGGRVDEQFF	TGTGCCAGCAGCTTGGGCGGCGGGAGAGTGGATGAGCAGTTCTTC
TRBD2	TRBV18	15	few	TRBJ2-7	CASSPSTSGGYEQYF	TGTGCCAGCTCACCATCGACTAGCGGAGGATACGAGCAGTACTTC
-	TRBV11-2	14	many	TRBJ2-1	CASTWGAAYNEQFF	TGTGCCAGCACTTGGGGGGCAGCCTACAATGAGCAGTTCTTC
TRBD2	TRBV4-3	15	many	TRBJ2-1	CASSPDSGNYNEQFF	TGCGCCAGCAGTCCCGACAGCGGGAATTACAATGAGCAGTTCTTC
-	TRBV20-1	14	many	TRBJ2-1	CSARDRSSVSEQFF	TGCAGTGCTAGAGATAGGAGTAGCGTCAGTGAGCAGTTCTTC
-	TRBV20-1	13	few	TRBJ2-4	CSAGVGNLDIQYF	TGCAGTGCCGGCGTGGGGAACTTGGACATTCAGTACTTC
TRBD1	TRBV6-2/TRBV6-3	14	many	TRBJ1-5	CASSYAGGYQPQHF	TGTGCCAGCAGTTACGCAGGGGGCTACCAGCCCCAGCATTTT
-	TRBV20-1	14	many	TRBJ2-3	CSARRPAGSVTQYF	TGCAGTGCTAGACGTCCAGCGGGCTCGGTTACGCAGTATTTT
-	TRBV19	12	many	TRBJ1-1	CATQGLNTEAFF	TGTGCCACGCAGGGACTGAACACTGAAGCTTTCTTT
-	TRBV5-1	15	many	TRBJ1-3	CASSLDPSPGNTIYF	TGCGCCAGCAGCTTAGACCCGAGCCCTGGAAACACCATATATTTT
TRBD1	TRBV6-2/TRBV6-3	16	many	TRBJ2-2	CASSYETGGLAGELFF	TGTGCCAGCAGTTACGAGACAGGGGGCCTGGCCGGGGAGCTGTTTTTT
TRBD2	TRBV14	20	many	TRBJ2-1	CASSPPPGGTSGTLYNEQFF	TGTGCCAGCAGCCCCCCTCCAGGCGGGACTAGCGGGACGCTGTACAATGAGCAGTTCTTC
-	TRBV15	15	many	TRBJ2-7	CATSRDRPEGGEQYF	TGTGCCACCAGCAGAGACAGGCCCGAGGGTGGAGAGCAGTACTTC
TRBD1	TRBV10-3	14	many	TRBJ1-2	CAISESEGGYGYTF	TGTGCCATCAGTGAGTCTGAAGGGGGCTACGGCTACACCTTC
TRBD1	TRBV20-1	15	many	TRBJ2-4	CSANSDRAVKNIQYF	TGCAGTGCAAATTCCGACAGGGCGGTCAAAAACATTCAGTACTTC
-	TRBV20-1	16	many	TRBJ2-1	CSARDRGTEPYNEQFF	TGCAGTGCTAGAGATCGAGGTACTGAACCCTACAATGAGCAGTTCTTC
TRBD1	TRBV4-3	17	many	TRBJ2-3	CASSPGPGTGGADTQYF	TGCGCCAGCAGCCCCGGGCCCGGGACAGGGGGCGCAGATACGCAGTATTTT
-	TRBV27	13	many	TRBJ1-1	CASRGAGDWEAFF	TGTGCCAGCCGGGGCGCGGGGGACTGGGAGGCTTTCTTT
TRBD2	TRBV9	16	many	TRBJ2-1	CASSAIAGPTYNEQFF	TGTGCCAGCAGCGCTATAGCGGGACCTACATACAATGAGCAGTTCTTC
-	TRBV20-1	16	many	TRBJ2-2	CSAREPGKLNTGELFF	TGCAGTGCTAGGGAGCCGGGGAAACTGAACACCGGGGAGCTGTTTTTT
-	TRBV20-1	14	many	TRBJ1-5	CSASRGPPPQPQHF	TGCAGTGCTTCCCGAGGGCCTCCTCCTCAGCCCCAGCATTTT
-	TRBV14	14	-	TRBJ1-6	CASSGASYNSPLHF	TGTGCCAGCAGCGGGGCATCCTATAATTCACCCCTCCACTTT
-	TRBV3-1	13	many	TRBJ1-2	CASSPRQASGYTF	TGTGCCAGCAGCCCGAGACAGGCCAGTGGCTACACCTTC
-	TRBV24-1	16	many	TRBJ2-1	CATSDLYSRSGNEQFF	TGTGCCACCAGTGATTTGTACTCTCGATCGGGAAATGAGCAGTTCTTC
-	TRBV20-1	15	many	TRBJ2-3	CSARAIAVLPDTQYF	TGCAGTGCTAGAGCGATAGCGGTCCTTCCAGATACGCAGTATTTT
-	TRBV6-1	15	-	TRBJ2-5	CASTPGGYRQETQYF	TGTGCCAGCACTCCTGGAGGTTACAGACAAGAGACCCAGTACTTC
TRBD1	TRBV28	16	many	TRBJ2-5	CASSTWTGGAQETQYF	TGTGCCAGCAGCACCTGGACAGGGGGTGCCCAAGAGACCCAGTACTTC
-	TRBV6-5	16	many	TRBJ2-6	CASSYSIRTGANVLTF	TGTGCCAGCAGTTACTCGATAAGGACTGGGGCCAACGTCCTGACTTTC